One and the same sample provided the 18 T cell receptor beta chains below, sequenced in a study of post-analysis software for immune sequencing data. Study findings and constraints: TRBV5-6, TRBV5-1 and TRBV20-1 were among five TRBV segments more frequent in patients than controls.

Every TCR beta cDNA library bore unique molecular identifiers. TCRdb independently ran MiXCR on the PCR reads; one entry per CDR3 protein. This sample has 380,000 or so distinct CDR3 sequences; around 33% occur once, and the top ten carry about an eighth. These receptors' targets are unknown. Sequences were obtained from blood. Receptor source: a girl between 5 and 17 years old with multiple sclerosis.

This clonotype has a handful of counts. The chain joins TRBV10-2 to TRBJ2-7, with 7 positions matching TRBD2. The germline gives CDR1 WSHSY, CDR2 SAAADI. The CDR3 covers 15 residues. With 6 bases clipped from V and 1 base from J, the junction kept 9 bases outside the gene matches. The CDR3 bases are TGCGCCAGCAGGAAAGGGGACTACCCTTCCTACGAGCAGTACTTC. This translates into CASRKGDYPSYEQYF.

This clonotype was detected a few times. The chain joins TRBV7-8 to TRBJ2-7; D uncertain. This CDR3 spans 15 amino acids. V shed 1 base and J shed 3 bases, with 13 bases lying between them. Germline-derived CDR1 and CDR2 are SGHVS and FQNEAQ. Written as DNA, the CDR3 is TGTGCCAGCAGCTTAGAGGCTGTTGTGGGCTACGAGCAGTACTTC. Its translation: CASSLEAVVGYEQYF.

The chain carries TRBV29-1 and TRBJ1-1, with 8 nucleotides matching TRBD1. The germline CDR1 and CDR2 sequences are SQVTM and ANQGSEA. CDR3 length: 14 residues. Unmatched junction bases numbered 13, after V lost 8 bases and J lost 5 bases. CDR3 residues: CSIYRGNFKTEAFF. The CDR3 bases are TGCAGCATATACAGGGGGAACTTTAAAACTGAAGCTTTCTTT.

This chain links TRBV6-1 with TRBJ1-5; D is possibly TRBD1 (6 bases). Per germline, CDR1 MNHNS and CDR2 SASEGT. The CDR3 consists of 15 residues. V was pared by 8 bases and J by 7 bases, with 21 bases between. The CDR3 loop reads CASGSVQGPEQPQHF. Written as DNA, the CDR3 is TGTGCCAGCGGATCCGTGCAGGGGCCGGAACAGCCCCAGCATTTT.

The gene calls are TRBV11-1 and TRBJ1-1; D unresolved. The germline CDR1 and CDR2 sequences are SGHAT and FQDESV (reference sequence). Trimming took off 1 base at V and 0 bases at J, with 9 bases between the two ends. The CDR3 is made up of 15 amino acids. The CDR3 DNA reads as TGTGCCAGCAGCTTAGAGGACCAGTTGAACACTGAAGCTTTCTTT. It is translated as CASSLEDQLNTEAFF.

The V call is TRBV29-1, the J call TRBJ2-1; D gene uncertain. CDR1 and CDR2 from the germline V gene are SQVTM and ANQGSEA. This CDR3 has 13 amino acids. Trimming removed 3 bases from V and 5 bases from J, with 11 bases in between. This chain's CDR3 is CSVDTSEDNEQFF. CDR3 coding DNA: TGCAGCGTTGACACTTCCGAGGACAATGAGCAGTTCTTC.

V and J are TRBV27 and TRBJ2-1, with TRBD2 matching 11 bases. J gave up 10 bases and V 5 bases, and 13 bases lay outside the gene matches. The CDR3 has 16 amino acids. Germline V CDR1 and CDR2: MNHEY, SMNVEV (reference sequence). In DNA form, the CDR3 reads TGTGCCAGCAGTGGCCTTTTAGCGGGGGGGCACCGAGAGCAGTTCTTC. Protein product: CASSGLLAGGHREQFF.

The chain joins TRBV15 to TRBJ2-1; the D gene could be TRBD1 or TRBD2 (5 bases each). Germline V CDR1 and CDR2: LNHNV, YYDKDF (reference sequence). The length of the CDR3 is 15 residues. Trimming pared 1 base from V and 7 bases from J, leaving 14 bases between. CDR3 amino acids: CATSRGVGARNEQFF. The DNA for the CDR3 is TGTGCCACCAGCAGAGGTGTCGGGGCCCGGAATGAGCAGTTCTTC.

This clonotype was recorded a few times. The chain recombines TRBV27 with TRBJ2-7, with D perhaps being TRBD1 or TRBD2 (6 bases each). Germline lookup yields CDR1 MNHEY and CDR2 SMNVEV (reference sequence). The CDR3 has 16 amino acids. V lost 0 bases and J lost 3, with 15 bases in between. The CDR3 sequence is CASSLSAGDSYYEQYF. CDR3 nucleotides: TGTGCCAGCAGTTTATCCGCAGGGGACTCTTACTACGAGCAGTACTTC.

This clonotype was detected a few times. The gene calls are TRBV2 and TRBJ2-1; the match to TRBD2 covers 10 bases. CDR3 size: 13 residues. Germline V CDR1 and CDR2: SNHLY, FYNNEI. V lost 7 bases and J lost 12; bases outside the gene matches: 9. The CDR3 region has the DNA TGTGCCAGCATTGGACTAGCGGAGCAGGGGCAGTTCTTC. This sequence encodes CASIGLAEQGQFF.

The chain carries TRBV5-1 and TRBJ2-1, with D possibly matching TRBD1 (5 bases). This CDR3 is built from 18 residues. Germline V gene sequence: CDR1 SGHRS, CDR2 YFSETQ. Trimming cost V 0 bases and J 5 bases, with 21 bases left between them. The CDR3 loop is CASSLARSGIGQHNEQFF. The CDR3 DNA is TGCGCCAGCAGCTTGGCCAGGTCGGGCATAGGACAACACAATGAGCAGTTCTTC.

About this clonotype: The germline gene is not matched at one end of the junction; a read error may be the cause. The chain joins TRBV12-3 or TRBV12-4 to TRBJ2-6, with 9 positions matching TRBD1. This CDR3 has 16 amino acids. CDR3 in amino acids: CANSLTGGSGADVLTF. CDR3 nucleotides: TGTGCCAACAGTTTAACAGGGGGCTCTGGGGCCGACGTCCTGACTTTC.

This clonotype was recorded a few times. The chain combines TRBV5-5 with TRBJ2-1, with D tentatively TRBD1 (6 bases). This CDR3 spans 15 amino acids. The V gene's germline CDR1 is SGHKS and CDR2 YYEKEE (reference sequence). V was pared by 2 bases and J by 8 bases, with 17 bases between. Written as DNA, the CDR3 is TGTGCCAGCAGCTTACCACCTGAAGGGGGTTATGAGCAGTTCTTC. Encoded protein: CASSLPPEGGYEQFF. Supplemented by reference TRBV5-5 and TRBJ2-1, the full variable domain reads DAGVTQSPTHLIKTRGQQVTLRCSPISGHKSVSWYQQVLGQGPQFIFQYYEKEERGRGNFPDRFSARQFPNYSSELNVNALLLGDSALYLCASSLPPEGGYEQFFGPGTRLTVL.

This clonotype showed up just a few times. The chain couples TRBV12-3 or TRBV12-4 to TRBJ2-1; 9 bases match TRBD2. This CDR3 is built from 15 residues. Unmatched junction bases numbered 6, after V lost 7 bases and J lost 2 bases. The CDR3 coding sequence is TGTGCCAGCACCCGTAGCGGGGGCGCCTACAATGAGCAGTTCTTC. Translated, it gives CASTRSGGAYNEQFF.

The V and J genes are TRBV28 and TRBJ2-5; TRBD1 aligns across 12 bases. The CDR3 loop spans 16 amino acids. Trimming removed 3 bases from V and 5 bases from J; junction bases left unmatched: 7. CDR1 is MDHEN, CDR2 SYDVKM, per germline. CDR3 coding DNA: TGTGCCAGCAGTTTGTCAACCGGGACAGGGGGCGAGACCCAGTACTTC. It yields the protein CASSLSTGTGGETQYF.

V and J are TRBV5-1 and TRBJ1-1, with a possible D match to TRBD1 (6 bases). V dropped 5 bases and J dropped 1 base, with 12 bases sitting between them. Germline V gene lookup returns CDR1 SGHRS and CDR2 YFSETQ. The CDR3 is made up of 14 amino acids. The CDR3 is CASRPGTTNTEAFF. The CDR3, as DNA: TGCGCCAGCAGACCCGGGACAACGAACACTGAAGCTTTCTTT.

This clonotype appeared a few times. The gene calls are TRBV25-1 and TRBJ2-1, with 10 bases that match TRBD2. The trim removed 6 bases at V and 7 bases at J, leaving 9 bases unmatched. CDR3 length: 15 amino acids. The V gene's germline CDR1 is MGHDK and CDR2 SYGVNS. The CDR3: CASRSAGGPRNEQFF. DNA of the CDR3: TGTGCCAGCAGGTCAGCGGGGGGGCCGAGGAATGAGCAGTTCTTC.

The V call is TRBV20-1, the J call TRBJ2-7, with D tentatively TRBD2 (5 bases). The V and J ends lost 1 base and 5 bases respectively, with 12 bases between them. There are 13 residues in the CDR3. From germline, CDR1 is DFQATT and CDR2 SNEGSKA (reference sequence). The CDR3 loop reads CSARGSLGDEQYF. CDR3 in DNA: TGCAGTGCTAGAGGGTCTCTCGGGGACGAGCAGTACTTC.